A single sample is the source of the 32 T cell receptor beta chains below, sequenced in a study of monozygotic twins with cystic fibrosis. Method: immunoSEQ multiplex PCR; TCRdb's copy keeps in-frame clones and lacks some. The sample has about 14,000 clones; over 80% are singletons. Sequencing was performed on blood. These receptors were taken from a girl aged 2-15 years with cystic fibrosis.

In this sample, this clone turned up a few times. The chain employs TRBV5-8 and TRBJ1-3; 9 bases map to TRBD1. The CDR3 sequence is 15 residues long. V shed 0 bases and J 7 bases; nucleotides not matched to a gene: 5. Germline V gene sequence: CDR1 SGHTS, CDR2 YDEGEE. CDR3 coding DNA: TGTGCCAGCAGCTTGGCCTGGACAGGGGCGAACACCATATATTTT. Amino acids: CASSLAWTGANTIYF.

This sequence joins TRBV27 and TRBJ2-3, with TRBD2 as a possible D gene (6 bases). Germline V gene lookup returns CDR1 MNHEY and CDR2 SMNVEV (reference sequence). The CDR3 spans 15 residues. Trimming shortened V by 2 bases and J by 3 bases, and 12 bases separated the two germline ends. The CDR3 reads CASSLGGIETDTQYF. CDR3 bases: TGTGCCAGCAGTTTAGGAGGGATCGAAACAGATACGCAGTATTTT.

The chain uses TRBV28 and TRBJ2-5; 8 bases are a match to TRBD2. V lost 3 bases to trimming and J lost 5 bases; unmatched junction nucleotides: 8. The CDR3 loop spans 15 amino acids. The germline V gene encodes CDR1 MDHEN and CDR2 SYDVKM. The CDR3, as DNA: TGTGCCAGCAGTTTTTTGAGCGGGAGCCGGGAGACCCAGTACTTC. Translated, it gives CASSFLSGSRETQYF.

The CDR3 protein is CASSPLPYGRRAYNEQFF. In DNA form, the CDR3 reads TGTGCCAGCAGCCCTCTGCCCTACGGGAGAAGGGCCTACAATGAGCAGTTCTTC. The chain has TRBV7-2 and TRBJ2-1, with a tentative D call TRBD2 (6 bases). This CDR3 is 18 amino acids long. The V gene lost 5 bases and the J gene lost 2 bases, with 22 bases spanning the gap. Germline V gives CDR1 SGHTA, CDR2 FQGNSA.

V and J are TRBV6-1 and TRBJ2-5; D not resolved. Trimming stripped 4 bases from V and 1 base from J, with 7 bases between. The germline CDR1 and CDR2 sequences are MNHNS and SASEGT. There are 13 residues in the CDR3. The CDR3 here is CASSGRLQETQYF. The CDR3 DNA reads as TGTGCCAGCAGTGGGAGACTCCAAGAGACCCAGTACTTC.

The chain is built from TRBV27 and TRBJ1-5; D unclear. The CDR3 sequence is 15 residues long. Germline CDR1 is MNHEY and CDR2 is SMNVEV (reference sequence). V lost 6 bases to trimming and J lost 2 bases, with 14 bases between them. CDR3 bases: TGTGCCAGCAGCCATGGGGTGAACGGCAATCAGCCCCAGCATTTT. It codes for CASSHGVNGNQPQHF.

The J gene is TRBJ2-1, the V gene TRBV5-1; D might be TRBD2 (5 bases). The germline CDR1 and CDR2 sequences are SGHRS and YFSETQ. V dropped 4 bases and J dropped 4 bases, with 9 bases sitting between them. CDR3 size: 13 residues. CDR3 sequence reads: CASSRPGYNEQFF. In DNA, the CDR3 is TGCGCCAGCAGCCGGCCGGGATACAATGAGCAGTTCTTC.

CDR3 in DNA: TGCGCCAGCAGCCCGACAGTTAGTAATAGCAATCAGCCCCAGCATTTT. Translation: CASSPTVSNSNQPQHF. The rearrangement joins TRBV4-3 to TRBJ1-5; D possibly corresponds to TRBD1 (5 bases). The CDR3 totals 16 residues. CDR1 and CDR2 (germline): LGHNA, YSLEER. With 4 bases removed from V and 0 bases from J, the gap between germline ends came to 13 bases.

CDR3 region: CASSRESNQPQHF. CDR3 nucleotides: TGTGCCAGCAGTCGGGAGAGCAATCAGCCCCAGCATTTT. The gene calls are TRBV27 and TRBJ1-5; D not certain. With 5 bases removed from V and 1 base from J, the gap between germline ends came to 6 bases. Per germline, CDR1 MNHEY and CDR2 SMNVEV (reference sequence). The CDR3 has 13 residues.

The chain links TRBV7-2 to TRBJ2-7; D unresolved. This CDR3 contains 12 residues. Germline CDR1 reads SGHTA; CDR2 reads FQGNSA. The V end was cut by 1 base, the J end by 4 bases, with 5 bases between. The CDR3 coding sequence is TGTGCCAGCAGCTTAGATTGGTACGAGCAGTACTTC. Protein sequence: CASSLDWYEQYF.

The chain employs TRBV18 and TRBJ1-5; D remains ambiguous. Germline V gene lookup returns CDR1 KGHSH and CDR2 LQKENI. This CDR3 region has 14 residues. The ends were cut back, 2 bases at V and 3 bases at J, with 8 bases in the middle. CDR3 residues: CASSPELINQPQHF. CDR3 sequence (DNA): TGTGCCAGCTCACCAGAGCTGATCAATCAGCCCCAGCATTTT. Full variable domain (rest looked up from reference TRBV18 and TRBJ1-5): NAGVMQNPRHLVRRRGQEARLRCSPMKGHSHVYWYRQLPEEGLKFMVYLQKENIIDESGMPKERFSAEFPKEGPSILRIQQVVRGDSAAYFCASSPELINQPQHFGDGTRLSIL.

This chain joins TRBV7-8 and TRBJ2-1; D remains ambiguous. CDR1 and CDR2 from the germline V gene are SGHVS and FQNEAQ. The CDR3 runs to 14 residues. The V gene lost 0 bases and the J gene lost 9 bases, with 12 bases spanning the gap. In DNA, the CDR3 is TGTGCCAGCAGCTTAGCTTCAGGTACAATTGAGCAGTTCTTC. Translated, it gives CASSLASGTIEQFF.

The chain couples TRBV5-6 to TRBJ1-1, with D hard to call. This CDR3 is built from 15 residues. Germline-derived CDR1 and CDR2 are SGHDT and YYEEEE. With 4 bases removed from V and 1 base from J, the gap between germline ends came to 14 bases. The CDR3 loop is CASSPRAFSNTEAFF. CDR3 bases: TGTGCCAGCAGCCCGAGGGCATTTTCGAACACTGAAGCTTTCTTT. The whole variable domain, remainder taken from reference TRBV5-6 and TRBJ1-1, is DAGVTQSPTHLIKTRGQQVTLRCSPKSGHDTVSWYQQALGQGPQFIFQYYEEEERQRGNFPDRFSGHQFPNYSSELNVNALLLGDSALYLCASSPRAFSNTEAFFGQGTRLTVV.

The chain employs TRBV5-6 and TRBJ2-1; D remains unclear. The CDR3 is made up of 14 amino acids. V lost 4 bases, J lost 5 bases, and 13 bases lay in between. CDR1 is SGHDT and CDR2 is YYEEEE in the germline V gene. CDR3 coding DNA: TGTGCCAGCAGCCCCGGGCCATGGGACAATGAGCAGTTCTTC. Encoded protein: CASSPGPWDNEQFF.

The V gene is TRBV7-9, the J gene TRBJ1-1; D ambiguous. V was clipped by 5 bases and J by 4 bases, with 14 bases between them. The CDR3 runs to 14 residues. In germline, CDR1 is SEHNR, CDR2 FQNEAQ (reference sequence). CDR3: CASSQHRDTTEAFF. The CDR3 nucleotides read TGTGCCAGCAGCCAACACCGGGATACCACTGAAGCTTTCTTT.

The chain has TRBV11-2 and TRBJ2-1; D uncertain. Germline V gives CDR1 SGHAT, CDR2 FQNNGV. The CDR3 loop spans 12 amino acids. V gave up 3 bases and J gave up 11 bases, with 11 bases separating them. The CDR3 region has the DNA TGTGCCAGCAGCTTGGAGAGGTATAAGCAGTTCTTC. As protein: CASSLERYKQFF.

The chain employs TRBV14 and TRBJ2-7; tentatively, D is TRBD2 (6 bases). V was trimmed by 0 bases and J by 2 bases, leaving 11 bases between them. The length of the CDR3 is 15 residues. CDR1 SGHDN and CDR2 FVKESK come from the germline V gene. Here the CDR3 DNA reads TGTGCCAGCAGCCAAGAATGGGAGGATCCCTACGAGCAGTACTTC. It specifies CASSQEWEDPYEQYF.

The chain has TRBV5-4 and TRBJ2-5; D may correspond to TRBD1 or TRBD2 (7 bases each). In germline, CDR1 is SGHNT, CDR2 YYREEE (reference sequence). V lost 1 base and J 5 bases, leaving 15 bases between the germline ends. The CDR3 consists of 15 residues. The CDR3 sequence is CASSLPSGGGETQYF. The CDR3 DNA reads TGTGCCAGCAGCTTGCCCTCAGGGGGAGGGGAGACCCAGTACTTC.

This rearrangement joins TRBV7-8 to TRBJ2-4, with D possibly being TRBD1 (6 bases). The V gene's germline CDR1 is SGHVS and CDR2 FQNEAQ. The CDR3 is 14 amino acids. Trimming cost V 6 bases and J 3 bases, with 12 bases left between them. CDR3 residues: CASSRGQHKNIQYF. Written as DNA, the CDR3 is TGTGCCAGCAGTCGTGGACAGCACAAAAACATTCAGTACTTC.

V gene TRBV5-1 combines with J gene TRBJ2-3; 7 bases map to TRBD2. The length of the CDR3 is 15 residues. J gave up 3 bases and V 0 bases, and 4 bases lay outside the gene matches. In germline, CDR1 is SGHRS, CDR2 YFSETQ. This chain's CDR3 is CASSLASGGTDTQYF. CDR3 DNA sequence: TGCGCCAGCAGCTTGGCTAGCGGAGGGACAGATACGCAGTATTTT.

V usage is TRBV5-6 and J usage is TRBJ1-1; 7 bases are shared with TRBD1. The CDR3 contains 14 residues. The ends lost 1 base at V and 3 bases at J; junction bases unmatched: 3. CDR1 is SGHDT and CDR2 is YYEEEE in the germline V gene. Here the CDR3 reads CASSLPGGDTEAFF. The CDR3 DNA follows: TGTGCCAGCAGCTTGCCAGGGGGGGACACTGAAGCTTTCTTT.

The CDR3 loop is CASSPVATGELFF. Written as DNA, the CDR3 is TGTGCCAGCTCCCCAGTGGCCACCGGGGAGCTGTTTTTT. The V and J genes are TRBV18 and TRBJ2-2; no clear D gene. The V gene's germline CDR1 is KGHSH and CDR2 LQKENI. The V and J ends lost 6 bases and 4 bases respectively, with 9 bases between them. The CDR3 is 13 residues long.

This sequence joins TRBV7-9 and TRBJ1-2, with 7 bases fitting TRBD1. Germline V gives CDR1 SEHNR, CDR2 FQNEAQ (reference sequence). This CDR3 region has 14 residues. V lost 4 bases, J lost 2 bases, and 4 bases stayed unmatched. CDR3 residues: CASSWMTGNYGYTF. CDR3 DNA: TGTGCCAGCAGCTGGATGACAGGGAACTATGGCTACACCTTC.

This clone was seen a few times. The CDR3: CASSLGGFNEQYF. The DNA of the CDR3 is TGTGCCAGCAGCTTAGGCGGTTTTAACGAGCAGTACTTC. The rearrangement uses TRBV7-8 and TRBJ2-7; no firm D call. Germline lookup yields CDR1 SGHVS and CDR2 FQNEAQ. V lost 1 base to trimming and J lost 5 bases, with 9 bases between them. The CDR3 is made up of 13 amino acids.

The gene calls are TRBV5-1 and TRBJ1-2; 8 bases line up with TRBD1. There are 14 residues in the CDR3. Germline V lookup: CDR1 SGHRS, CDR2 YFSETQ. The ends lost 4 bases at V and 5 bases at J; junction bases unmatched: 7. The CDR3 DNA reads TGCGCCAGCAGCACCGGGACAGGAGTTTATGGCTACACCTTC. The encoded protein is CASSTGTGVYGYTF.

The rearrangement joins TRBV19 to TRBJ1-1; no firm D call. The CDR3 spans 12 residues. With 2 bases removed from V and 11 bases from J, the gap between germline ends came to 12 bases. Germline CDR1 reads LNHDA; CDR2 reads SQIVND (reference sequence). The CDR3 sequence: CASSISPLGAFF. CDR3 in DNA: TGTGCCAGTAGTATATCCCCCCTGGGGGCTTTCTTT.

This clone was recorded only once. This chain connects TRBV5-8 to TRBJ2-7, with unresolved D. The germline V gene encodes CDR1 SGHTS and CDR2 YDEGEE. This CDR3 has 14 residues. V shed 4 bases and J shed 6 bases, with 17 bases lying between them. CDR3: CASSGYRDPREQYF. The CDR3 nucleotides are TGTGCCAGCAGCGGGTACAGAGATCCCCGCGAGCAGTACTTC.

The chain employs TRBV6-1 and TRBJ1-5, with D maybe TRBD1 (5 bases). Trimming removed 3 bases at V and 2 bases at J, with 11 bases between. Germline lookup yields CDR1 MNHNS and CDR2 SASEGT. This CDR3 comprises 15 residues. CDR3: CASSDFQGGNQPQHF. The CDR3 DNA reads as TGTGCCAGCAGTGATTTTCAGGGAGGCAATCAGCCCCAGCATTTT.

The chain carries TRBV2 and TRBJ1-1, with 9 bases aligning to TRBD1. The V gene's germline CDR1 is SNHLY and CDR2 FYNNEI. The ends lost 4 bases at V and 4 bases at J; junction bases unmatched: 7. The CDR3 runs to 15 residues. For the CDR3, the DNA is TGTGCCAGCAGTGGACCGACAGGGGGGGGCACTGAAGCTTTCTTT. It translates to CASSGPTGGGTEAFF.

This sequence joins TRBV9 and TRBJ2-3, with 11 bases identical to TRBD2. CDR1 and CDR2 from the germline V gene are SGDLS and YYNGEE. The V segment lost 3 bases and the J segment 5 bases; nucleotides outside the gene matches: 5. CDR3 length: 15 amino acids. CDR3 protein: CASSASGLAGDTQYF. For the CDR3, the DNA is TGTGCCAGCAGCGCATCCGGACTAGCGGGAGATACGCAGTATTTT.

The V and J genes are TRBV5-1 and TRBJ2-5; D call uncertain. This CDR3 has 16 amino acids. The V and J ends lost 0 bases and 5 bases respectively, with 17 bases between them. CDR1 is SGHRS, CDR2 YFSETQ, per germline. In nucleotides, the CDR3 is TGCGCCAGCAGCTTGGCTGGCCCTAGACTCAGGGAGACCCAGTACTTC. Protein: CASSLAGPRLRETQYF.

CDR3 coding DNA: TGTGCCAGCTCACCTGTTATAGCGGGAGGGGCAGATACGCAGTATTTT. Translated: CASSPVIAGGADTQYF. The chain couples TRBV18 to TRBJ2-3; the match to TRBD2 covers 11 bases. With 3 bases clipped from V and 4 bases from J, the junction kept 6 bases outside the gene matches. The germline gives CDR1 KGHSH, CDR2 LQKENI. This CDR3 is 16 amino acids long.